The 2 T cell receptor beta chains below were found in one sample sequenced in a study of blood T cell repertoires in COVID-19. Data came from immunoSEQ multiplex PCR; TCRdb stores just in-frame clones and leaves some out. This table has about 180,000 clones, 65% to 85% appearing once. Material for sequencing was PBMCs or T cells enriched from blood (not recorded which). These receptors all stem from a woman between 35 and 50 years old with acute COVID-19.

V gene TRBV5-1 combines with J gene TRBJ2-5; 13 bases line up with TRBD2. This CDR3 has 17 residues. V trimming: 4 bases; J trimming: 4 bases; junction bases outside the gene matches: 10. CDR1 is SGHRS and CDR2 is YFSETQ in the germline V gene. CDR3 in DNA: TGCGCCAGCAGCGCACGACTAGCGGGAGGAAAGGGAGAGACCCAGTACTTC. Protein: CASSARLAGGKGETQYF. Full variable domain (missing parts from reference TRBV5-1 and TRBJ2-5): KAGVTQTPRYLIKTRGQQVTLSCSPISGHRSVSWYQQTPGQGLQFLFEYFSETQRNKGNFPGRFSGRQFSNSRSEMNVSTLELGDSALYLCASSARLAGGKGETQYFGPGTRLLVL.

The chain uses TRBV2 and TRBJ2-7; 10 nucleotides agree with TRBD1. Germline V gene lookup returns CDR1 SNHLY and CDR2 FYNNEI. V dropped 7 bases and J dropped 3; count of bases not matched to a gene: 3. This CDR3 is 13 amino acids long. The CDR3 DNA sequence: TGTGCCAGCAACCGGGACAGGGGCTACGAGCAGTACGTC. Protein sequence: CASNRDRGYEQYV.